The 27 T cell receptor beta chains reported below all come from one sample, sequenced in a study of T cell responses to AZD1222 COVID-19 vaccine. The repertoire was sequenced with immunoSEQ multiplex PCR; TCRdb's copy has only in-frame clones and lacks some. Among tens of thousands of clones listed, 83% were seen once. The sequencing used peripheral blood, collected 28 days after the second AZD1222 dose. The source is an adult who received the AZD1222 COVID-19 vaccine.

The V and J genes are TRBV6-5 and TRBJ1-2, with D perhaps matching TRBD1 (5 bases). The CDR3 consists of 15 residues. The V gene's germline CDR1 is MNHEY and CDR2 SVGAGI. Trimming took 6 bases from V and 0 from J, leaving 14 bases between them. CDR3 in DNA: TGTGCCAGCAGGCGGGGACGGCATGCTAACTATGGCTACACCTTC. Its protein product is CASRRGRHANYGYTF.

The chain has TRBV2 and TRBJ1-2, with 7 bases identical to TRBD1. This CDR3 spans 15 amino acids. The ends lost 5 bases at V and 4 bases at J; junction bases unmatched: 10. Per the germline V gene, CDR1 is SNHLY and CDR2 is FYNNEI. CDR3 sequence (DNA): TGTGCCAGCAGTCCCACAGGGGAGGGTATCTATGGCTACACCTTC. Translated, it gives CASSPTGEGIYGYTF.

This clone has a handful of counts. V is TRBV10-3 and J is TRBJ1-5; 7 nucleotides match TRBD1. Germline V gives CDR1 ENHRY, CDR2 SYGVKD. There are 14 residues in the CDR3. After removal of 3 bases from V and 7 bases from J, the junction contained 6 bases not matched to a gene. CDR3: CAISEGRGVQPQHF. CDR3 in DNA: TGTGCCATCAGTGAAGGCAGGGGGGTACAGCCCCAGCATTTT.

The V gene is TRBV7-3, the J gene TRBJ2-3, with 14 bases that match TRBD2. This CDR3 spans 15 amino acids. Germline-derived CDR1 and CDR2 are SGHTA and FQGTGA. J lost 5 bases, V lost 5 bases, and 3 bases had no gene match. DNA for the CDR3: TGTGCCAGCAGCGCGACTAGCGGGGGGGTAGATACGCAGTATTTT. Residues: CASSATSGGVDTQYF. Full variable domain (rest looked up from reference TRBV7-3 and TRBJ2-3): GAGVSQTPSNKVTEKGKYVELRCDPISGHTALYWYRQSLGQGPEFLIYFQGTGAADDSGLPNDRFFAVRPEGSVSTLKIQRTERGDSAVYLCASSATSGGVDTQYFGPGTRLTVL.

V and J are TRBV5-1 and TRBJ2-7, with D possibly being TRBD2 (6 bases). V was shortened by 2 bases and J by 7 bases, with 10 bases between the two germline ends. The CDR3 is made up of 12 amino acids. Germline assignment: CDR1 SGHRS and CDR2 YFSETQ. The CDR3 spells CASSFTGGEQYF. For the CDR3, the DNA is TGCGCCAGCAGCTTTACTGGAGGGGAGCAGTACTTC.

This chain uses TRBV6-5 with TRBJ2-4; 7 bases are shared with TRBD2. The CDR3 contains 15 residues. V gave up 4 bases and J gave up 0 bases; unmatched junction bases: 3. Per germline, CDR1 MNHEY and CDR2 SVGAGI. CDR3 protein: CASSWGGVAKNIQYF. In DNA form, the CDR3 reads TGTGCCAGCAGTTGGGGGGGGGTAGCCAAAAACATTCAGTACTTC.

The chain employs TRBV11-2 and TRBJ1-2; D is unclear. Germline V gene sequence: CDR1 SGHAT, CDR2 FQNNGV. CDR3 length: 13 amino acids. V was cut by 3 bases and J by 5 bases, with 10 bases left in between. In DNA, the CDR3 is TGTGCCAGCAGCTTGGGGTTAGGGTATGGCTACACCTTC. Translating it yields CASSLGLGYGYTF.

In this sample, this clone turned up a few times. The chain employs TRBV5-6 and TRBJ2-5; 11 nucleotides agree with TRBD2. V dropped 4 bases and J dropped 4; count of bases not matched to a gene: 6. The CDR3 covers 15 residues. CDR1 and CDR2 from the germline V gene are SGHDT and YYEEEE. CDR3 protein: CASSLTSGIGETQYF. The CDR3 DNA reads TGTGCCAGCAGCCTGACTAGCGGGATCGGAGAGACCCAGTACTTC.

V is TRBV6-5 and J is TRBJ2-7, with TRBD1 matching 9 bases. Germline CDR1 reads MNHEY; CDR2 reads SVGAGI. The CDR3 spans 12 residues. The V and J ends lost 10 bases and 4 bases, in that order; junction bases with no gene match: 5. Written as DNA, the CDR3 is TGTGCCACCAACAGGGGGCGATACGAGCAGTACTTC. This translates into CATNRGRYEQYF.

J is TRBJ1-2 and V is TRBV7-9; 10 bases line up with TRBD1. The V and J ends lost 6 bases and 4 bases, in that order; junction bases with no gene match: 8. The CDR3 covers 15 residues. From germline, CDR1 is SEHNR and CDR2 FQNEAQ (reference sequence). This chain's CDR3 is CASSRTGGDFYGYTF. The CDR3 DNA is TGTGCCAGCAGTAGGACAGGGGGGGACTTCTATGGCTACACCTTC.

The rearrangement links TRBV6-5 to TRBJ1-2, with no clear D. The germline CDR1 and CDR2 sequences are MNHEY and SVGAGI. There are 12 residues in the CDR3. Trimming took 10 bases from V and 3 from J, leaving 12 bases between them. Written as DNA, the CDR3 is TGTGCCACCCTTCGGGTAGACTATGGCTACACCTTC. This translates into CATLRVDYGYTF.

The rearrangement uses TRBV5-8 and TRBJ2-2; D gene ambiguous. Germline V gives CDR1 SGHTS, CDR2 YDEGEE. The CDR3 has 14 amino acids. V gave up 0 bases and J gave up 7 bases, with 10 bases separating them. CDR3 sequence (DNA): TGTGCCAGCAGCTTGGGGCCGTCGGTCGGGGAGCTGTTTTTT. Encoded protein: CASSLGPSVGELFF.

The rearrangement uses TRBV19 and TRBJ1-3; D gene ambiguous. From germline, CDR1 is LNHDA and CDR2 SQIVND (reference sequence). There are 12 residues in the CDR3. V was cut by 6 bases and J by 2 bases, with 5 bases left in between. The CDR3 DNA reads TGTGCCAGTAGGACACCTGGAAACACCATATATTTT. The encoded protein is CASRTPGNTIYF. Full variable domain (remainder filled in from reference TRBV19 and TRBJ1-3): DGGITQSPKYLFRKEGQNVTLSCEQNLNHDAMYWYRQDPGQGLRLIYYSQIVNDFQKGDIAEGYSVSREKKESFPLTVTSAQKNPTAFYLCASRTPGNTIYFGEGSWLTVV.

This clone has only one observation. The gene calls are TRBV25-1 and TRBJ1-1; D remains ambiguous. Germline-derived CDR1 and CDR2 are MGHDK and SYGVNS. The V and J ends lost 6 bases and 8 bases respectively, with 16 bases between them. The CDR3 is made up of 13 amino acids. The DNA of the CDR3 is TGTGCCAGCAGCGACACCATTGGCCTAGAAGCTTTCTTT. As protein: CASSDTIGLEAFF.

The V and J genes are TRBV25-1 and TRBJ1-2; no definite D call. The CDR3 has 13 residues. CDR1 and CDR2 from the germline V gene are MGHDK and SYGVNS. The germline V and J ends were trimmed by 3 bases and 2 bases, with 7 bases remaining between them. The CDR3 spells CASSDGVNYGYTF. The CDR3 DNA reads TGTGCCAGCAGTGATGGAGTCAACTATGGCTACACCTTC.

In this sample, this clone turned up once. The chain carries TRBV14 and TRBJ2-2; 9 nucleotides match TRBD2. J gave up 9 bases and V 4 bases, and 0 bases lay outside the gene matches. The CDR3 runs 12 residues. Germline V gene data show CDR1 as SGHDN and CDR2 as FVKESK. In DNA form, the CDR3 reads TGTGCCAGCAGCCCTAGCGGGAGGGAGCTGTTTTTT. Its protein product is CASSPSGRELFF.

The chain recombines TRBV3-1 (or the pseudogene TRBV3-2) with TRBJ2-7; a possible D gene is TRBD2 (6 bases). Germline V gene lookup returns CDR1 LGHDT and CDR2 YNNKEL (reference sequence). The CDR3 consists of 13 residues. V lost 8 bases and J lost 2, with 13 bases in between. The CDR3 reads CASGSAGTYEQYF. DNA of the CDR3: TGTGCCAGCGGTTCGGCGGGGACCTACGAGCAGTACTTC.

The rearrangement joins TRBV19 to TRBJ2-1; D gene unclear. The CDR3 has 15 residues. CDR1 LNHDA and CDR2 SQIVND come from the germline V gene (reference sequence). V was pared by 3 bases and J by 4 bases, with 13 bases between. This CDR3 reads CASSITAGPYNEQFF. The CDR3 nucleotides read TGTGCCAGTAGTATCACGGCAGGTCCTTACAATGAGCAGTTCTTC.

The CDR3 region has the DNA TGTGCCAGCAGCCCATTGACAGGGGTAGGCACTGAAGCTTTCTTT. The encoded protein is CASSPLTGVGTEAFF. The chain uses TRBV9 and TRBJ1-1; 8 nucleotides match TRBD1. Germline V CDR1 and CDR2: SGDLS, YYNGEE. The length of the CDR3 is 15 residues. The V gene end was trimmed by 4 bases and the J gene end by 4 bases; junction bases not matched to a gene: 9. The full variable domain, with the rest looked up from reference TRBV9 and TRBJ1-1, is DSGVTQTPKHLITATGQRVTLRCSPRSGDLSVYWYQQSLDQGLQFLIQYYNGEERAKGNILERFSAQQFPDLHSELNLSSLELGDSALYFCASSPLTGVGTEAFFGQGTRLTVV.

V gene TRBV5-1 combines with J gene TRBJ2-1; D possibly corresponds to TRBD2 (6 bases). Germline CDR1 SGHRS, CDR2 YFSETQ. The CDR3 extends over 15 amino acids. The V gene lost 5 bases and the J gene lost 0 bases, with 12 bases spanning the gap. CDR3 nucleotides: TGCGCCAGCAGTCGGGACTTAGGCTCCTACAATGAGCAGTTCTTC. Its translation: CASSRDLGSYNEQFF.

V usage is TRBV27 and J usage is TRBJ1-1; TRBD1 matches at 8 bases. Germline lookup yields CDR1 MNHEY and CDR2 SMNVEV (reference sequence). The CDR3 consists of 11 residues. The trim removed 11 bases at V and 5 bases at J, leaving 4 bases unmatched. In DNA form, the CDR3 reads TGTGCCTGTCACAGGGGGACTGAAGCTTTCTTT. Protein sequence: CACHRGTEAFF.

This clone occurred a few times. The chain couples TRBV14 to TRBJ2-1; D might be TRBD2 (6 bases). With 1 base removed from V and 7 bases from J, the gap between germline ends came to 11 bases. The CDR3 length is 14 residues. CDR1 is SGHDN, CDR2 FVKESK, per germline. CDR3 amino acids: CASSQARGFNEQFF. The DNA for the CDR3 is TGTGCCAGCAGCCAAGCTCGGGGGTTTAATGAGCAGTTCTTC.

V gene TRBV5-1 combines with J gene TRBJ1-4; D not resolved. V lost 3 bases and J 8 bases, leaving 8 bases between the germline ends. The CDR3 is 12 amino acids. Germline CDR1 and CDR2: SGHRS and YFSETQ. CDR3 sequence (DNA): TGCGCCAGCAGCTCGGGGAAGGAAAAACTGTTTTTT. Protein product: CASSSGKEKLFF.

The table lists this clone with a count of one. The V call is TRBV30, the J call TRBJ2-3; D may be TRBD2 (6 bases). The CDR3 is 13 amino acids. CDR1 is GTSNPN and CDR2 is SVGIG in the germline V gene (reference sequence). With 0 bases removed from V and 4 bases from J, the gap between germline ends came to 8 bases. DNA for the CDR3: TGTGCCTGGAGTGTACGGAGGGCAGATACGCAGTATTTT. Translating gives CAWSVRRADTQYF.

This clone came up once. V usage is TRBV6-5 and J usage is TRBJ2-7; 7 bases are shared with TRBD2. This CDR3 region has 11 residues. Germline V gene lookup returns CDR1 MNHEY and CDR2 SVGAGI. Trimming at V came to 10 bases and at J to 3 bases, leaving 3 bases not matched to a gene. The CDR3 DNA follows: TGTGCCACAAGCGGGGTCTACGAGCAGTACTTC. It is translated as CATSGVYEQYF.

In its sample, this clone was seen a few times. J is TRBJ1-2 and V is TRBV11-2; tentative D call: TRBD1 (5 bases). The V gene's germline CDR1 is SGHAT and CDR2 FQNNGV. The V end lost 4 bases, the J end lost 7 bases, and 16 bases lay between the germline ends. The CDR3 is made up of 14 amino acids. The CDR3 is CASSSIRDGFGYTF. The CDR3 DNA is TGTGCCAGCAGCTCGATTCGGGACGGATTTGGCTACACCTTC. The complete variable domain, with remaining parts taken from reference TRBV11-2 and TRBJ1-2, reads EAGVAQSPRYKIIEKRQSVAFWCNPISGHATLYWYQQILGQGPKLLIQFQNNGVVDDSQLPKDRFSAERLKGVDSTLKIQPAKLEDSAVYLCASSSIRDGFGYTFGSGTRLTVV.

This clone appeared a single time. The chain carries TRBV6-1 and TRBJ2-7; D perhaps matches TRBD1 (5 bases). The CDR3 length is 15 residues. CDR1 is MNHNS and CDR2 is SASEGT in the germline V gene. V was pared by 3 bases and J by 4 bases, with 16 bases between. The CDR3 reads CASSESTGSWYEQYF. The CDR3 DNA reads TGTGCCAGCAGTGAGTCTACAGGTTCCTGGTACGAGCAGTACTTC.